The next 26 T cell receptor beta chains were all read from a single sample in a study of blood T cell repertoires in COVID-19. Clones were read by immunoSEQ multiplex PCR, and TCRdb kept only the in-frame ones, dropping some. The data contain some 150,000 clones, approximately 83% of them singletons. Source material: peripheral blood. The receptors come from a woman in her fifties or sixties with acute or convalescent COVID-19.

The chain joins TRBV29-1 to TRBJ1-2; possibly TRBD1 for D (5 bases). Per germline, CDR1 SQVTM and CDR2 ANQGSEA. CDR3 size: 13 residues. V was pared by 3 bases and J by 8 bases, with 16 bases between. CDR3 sequence: CSVDYDRLQGYTF. CDR3 DNA: TGCAGCGTTGATTATGACAGACTGCAAGGCTACACCTTC. The complete variable domain, with remaining parts taken from reference TRBV29-1 and TRBJ1-2, reads SAVISQKPSRDICQRGTSLTIQCQVDSQVTMMFWYRQQPGQSLTLIATANQGSEATYESGFVIDKFPISRPNLTFSTLTVSNMSPEDSSIYLCSVDYDRLQGYTFGSGTRLTVV.

This chain joins TRBV24-1 and TRBJ2-7; D is unclear. This CDR3 is built from 13 residues. CDR1 is KGHDR, CDR2 SFDVKD, per germline. Trimming took 5 bases from V and 0 from J, leaving 7 bases between them. The DNA of the CDR3 is TGTGCCACCAGTGGGGCGCTCTCCTACGAGCAGTACTTC. This codes for CATSGALSYEQYF.

The chain recombines TRBV11-2 with TRBJ2-7; weak D call: TRBD1 (6 bases). The CDR3 spans 14 residues. Looked up from germline, CDR1 is SGHAT and CDR2 is FQNNGV. V was shortened by 5 bases and J by 2 bases, with 13 bases between the two germline ends. DNA for the CDR3: TGTGCCAGCAGCCCGCGAGACAGGACCTACGAGCAGTACTTC. It encodes CASSPRDRTYEQYF. The full variable domain, rest sourced from reference TRBV11-2 and TRBJ2-7, is EAGVAQSPRYKIIEKRQSVAFWCNPISGHATLYWYQQILGQGPKLLIQFQNNGVVDDSQLPKDRFSAERLKGVDSTLKIQPAKLEDSAVYLCASSPRDRTYEQYFGPGTRLTVT.

The chain has TRBV5-4 and TRBJ2-7; tentative D call: TRBD1 (6 bases). Germline V gives CDR1 SGHNT, CDR2 YYREEE (reference sequence). This CDR3 contains 15 residues. With 0 bases removed from V and 0 bases from J, the gap between germline ends came to 10 bases. This CDR3 reads CASSLATGTSYEQYF. The DNA for the CDR3 is TGTGCCAGCAGCTTGGCCACAGGGACCTCCTACGAGCAGTACTTC.

This clone showed up just once. V and J are TRBV2 and TRBJ2-2; no clear D. The CDR3 length is 14 residues. Germline CDR1 is SNHLY and CDR2 is FYNNEI. V was cut by 5 bases and J by 0 bases, with 7 bases left in between. In DNA, the CDR3 is TGTGCCAGCAGTTCAGGTTCGAACACCGGGGAGCTGTTTTTT. Encoded protein: CASSSGSNTGELFF.

The rearrangement uses TRBV28 and TRBJ1-1, with D maybe TRBD1 (5 bases). Germline values: CDR1 MDHEN, CDR2 SYDVKM. The CDR3 length is 14 residues. V was cut by 5 bases and J by 10 bases, with 20 bases left in between. CDR3 sequence (DNA): TGTGCCAGCAGTCCTGCATGGGGGGGGGTTGGAGCTTTCTTT. It specifies CASSPAWGGVGAFF.

The chain couples TRBV7-2 to TRBJ2-1, with 9 nucleotides matching TRBD1. Losses at the gene ends were 1 base for V and 4 bases for J; bases not matched to a gene: 5. The CDR3 covers 16 residues. Germline CDR1 and CDR2: SGHTA and FQGNSA. The CDR3 DNA is TGTGCCAGCAGCTTAGAGGACAGGGGCGGTTACAATGAGCAGTTCTTC. This translates into CASSLEDRGGYNEQFF.

The V gene is TRBV5-4, the J gene TRBJ1-1; D might be TRBD1 (5 bases). V shed 1 base and J shed 6 bases, with 10 bases lying between them. The length of the CDR3 is 13 residues. Germline-derived CDR1 and CDR2 are SGHNT and YYREEE (reference sequence). DNA for the CDR3: TGTGCCAGCAGCTTGAATACAGGTTCTGAAGCTTTCTTT. Encoded protein: CASSLNTGSEAFF.

Only one count was recorded for this clone. This rearrangement joins TRBV28 to TRBJ1-6; D is perhaps TRBD1 (5 bases). CDR1 is MDHEN and CDR2 is SYDVKM in the germline V gene. This CDR3 spans 14 amino acids. The ends were cut back, 10 bases at V and 0 bases at J, with 10 bases in the middle. CDR3 bases: TGTGCCACCAGACAGAGCTCCTATAATTCACCCCTCCACTTT. The encoded protein is CATRQSSYNSPLHF.

The rearrangement joins TRBV6-5 to TRBJ1-3, with TRBD1 identical over 8 bases. The V gene end was trimmed by 6 bases and the J gene end by 3 bases; junction bases not matched to a gene: 7. CDR1 MNHEY and CDR2 SVGAGI come from the germline V gene. The CDR3 contains 15 residues. In DNA, the CDR3 is TGTGCCAGCAGCCTTGGGACAGGTAGTGGAAACACCATATATTTT. Encoded protein: CASSLGTGSGNTIYF.

This sequence joins TRBV2 and TRBJ1-6; TRBD1 agrees at 8 bases. CDR3 length: 16 amino acids. Germline V gives CDR1 SNHLY, CDR2 FYNNEI. Trimming removed 0 bases from V and 8 bases from J; junction bases left unmatched: 6. CDR3 region: CASSEALQGAYSPLHF. In DNA, the CDR3 is TGTGCCAGCAGTGAAGCGCTGCAGGGGGCTTATTCACCCCTCCACTTT.

The rearrangement uses TRBV25-1 and TRBJ2-3; TRBD2 aligns across 7 bases. J lost 7 bases, V lost 4 bases, and 5 bases had no gene match. The V gene's germline CDR1 is MGHDK and CDR2 SYGVNS. This CDR3 region has 13 residues. CDR3 amino acids: CASSVGGENTQYF. In nucleotides, the CDR3 is TGTGCCAGCAGTGTGGGAGGGGAGAATACGCAGTATTTT.

This clone is a singleton in its sample. V and J are TRBV6-6 and TRBJ2-1; D gene uncertain. Germline assignment: CDR1 MNHNY and CDR2 SVGAGI (reference sequence). The CDR3 is 13 amino acids. The V end lost 0 bases, the J end lost 6 bases, and 6 bases lay between the germline ends. The CDR3 nucleotides are TGTGCCAGCAGTTACTCGACGGGCAATGAGCAGTTCTTC. This gives the protein CASSYSTGNEQFF.

V usage is TRBV28 and J usage is TRBJ2-7; possible D gene TRBD1, 6 bases. From germline, CDR1 is MDHEN and CDR2 SYDVKM. This CDR3 is 13 amino acids long. V shed 6 bases and J shed 6 bases, with 15 bases lying between them. The DNA of the CDR3 is TGTGCCAGCAGCGTTTCTAGGGGGAGCGAGCAGTACTTC. It is translated as CASSVSRGSEQYF.

This clone has a single count. The chain uses TRBV13 and TRBJ1-1, with D possibly matching TRBD1 (5 bases). Trimming removed 2 bases at V and 3 bases at J, with 19 bases between. Germline loops: CDR1 PRHDT, CDR2 FYEKMQ (reference sequence). The CDR3 spans 17 residues. The CDR3 nucleotides are TGTGCCAGCAGCTTAAAACAGGAGGGCTTACAGGACACTGAAGCTTTCTTT. This translates into CASSLKQEGLQDTEAFF.

This chain uses TRBV18 with TRBJ1-3, with a weak D call TRBD1 (5 bases). The CDR3 is made up of 17 amino acids. Germline V gives CDR1 KGHSH, CDR2 LQKENI. Trimming stripped 2 bases from V and 0 bases from J, with 14 bases between. CDR3 residues: CASSPFKDNRSGNTIYF. In DNA form, the CDR3 reads TGTGCCAGCTCACCATTCAAGGACAATCGCTCTGGAAACACCATATATTTT.

The chain uses TRBV18 and TRBJ1-2, with 10 bases lining up with TRBD1. The CDR3 runs to 14 residues. V lost 6 bases and J lost 8; bases outside the gene matches: 9. Germline V gene data show CDR1 as KGHSH and CDR2 as LQKENI. The CDR3 is CASSQGQGSGGYTF. In nucleotides, the CDR3 is TGTGCCAGCTCTCAGGGACAGGGGTCGGGCGGCTACACCTTC.

In its sample, this clone was seen a few times. The rearrangement joins TRBV6-5 to TRBJ1-1; D ambiguous. V was pared by 0 bases and J by 4 bases, with 9 bases between. Germline lookup yields CDR1 MNHEY and CDR2 SVGAGI. The CDR3 is made up of 14 amino acids. CDR3 sequence (DNA): TGTGCCAGCAGTTACTCGCTGGTCGGCACTGAAGCTTTCTTT. Translated, it gives CASSYSLVGTEAFF.

The chain carries TRBV7-9 and TRBJ1-2; D remains unclear. The germline gives CDR1 SEHNR, CDR2 FQNEAQ (reference sequence). V was pared by 5 bases and J by 0 bases, with 13 bases between. This CDR3 region has 15 residues. CDR3 loop: CASSPVLAANYGYTF. CDR3 DNA: TGTGCCAGCAGCCCAGTGCTGGCTGCTAACTATGGCTACACCTTC.

V and J are TRBV7-2 and TRBJ2-7; D call uncertain. The germline V gene encodes CDR1 SGHTA and CDR2 FQGNSA. The CDR3 covers 14 residues. V was trimmed by 2 bases and J by 0 bases, leaving 8 bases between them. The CDR3 coding sequence is TGTGCCAGCAGCTTATGGCAGAACTCCTACGAGCAGTACTTC. It codes for CASSLWQNSYEQYF.

V usage is TRBV14 and J usage is TRBJ2-7; TRBD1 aligns across 10 bases. With 4 bases clipped from V and 6 bases from J, the junction kept 3 bases outside the gene matches. CDR1 is SGHDN and CDR2 is FVKESK in the germline V gene. The CDR3 consists of 13 residues. CDR3 residues: CASSPRTGGEQYF. The CDR3 DNA sequence: TGTGCCAGCAGCCCCCGGACAGGGGGCGAGCAGTACTTC. The whole variable domain, filled in from reference TRBV14 and TRBJ2-7, reads EAGVTQFPSHSVIEKGQTVTLRCDPISGHDNLYWYRRVMGKEIKFLLHFVKESKQDESGMPNNRFLAERTGGTYSTLKVQPAELEDSGVYFCASSPRTGGEQYFGPGTRLTVT.

This clone was recorded only once. J is TRBJ1-1 and V is TRBV6-2 or TRBV6-3; D remains ambiguous. V lost 3 bases, J lost 7 bases, and 9 bases lay in between. The CDR3 consists of 12 residues. Germline V lookup: CDR1 MNHEY, CDR2 SVGEGT. This chain's CDR3 is CASSYAVREAFF. CDR3 in DNA: TGTGCCAGCAGTTATGCGGTTCGTGAAGCTTTCTTT.

V usage is TRBV3-1 (or the pseudogene TRBV3-2) and J usage is TRBJ2-7; TRBD2 agrees at 7 bases. Germline CDR1 LGHDT, CDR2 YNNKEL (reference sequence). Trimming at V came to 5 bases and at J to 3 bases, leaving 10 bases not matched to a gene. This CDR3 has 15 residues. The CDR3 nucleotides are TGTGCCAGCAGCTCCCCTAGCGGTGGACGCTACGAGCAGTACTTC. It is translated as CASSSPSGGRYEQYF.

With regard to this clone: An end of the junction does not agree with germline; a read error may underlie this. V gene TRBV6-5 combines with J gene TRBJ2-7, with D unresolved. The CDR3 has 12 residues. Germline values: CDR1 MNHEY, CDR2 SVGAGI. The CDR3 nucleotides read TGTGTCAGCAGTCCTTCTAGCTACGAGCAGTACTTC. Protein product: CVSSPSSYEQYF.

The rearrangement links TRBV28 to TRBJ2-7, with 8 bases that match TRBD1. The V gene's germline CDR1 is MDHEN and CDR2 SYDVKM. The V segment lost 5 bases and the J segment 10 bases; nucleotides outside the gene matches: 10. This CDR3 is 13 amino acids long. CDR3 nucleotides: TGTGCCAGCAGTCCGGGACAGGAAGCAGAACAGTACTTC. Amino acids: CASSPGQEAEQYF.

This chain joins TRBV30 and TRBJ1-2; a weak D match, TRBD1 (6 bases). The CDR3 totals 12 residues. V lost 4 bases and J lost 3, with 9 bases in between. Germline-derived CDR1 and CDR2 are GTSNPN and SVGIG (reference sequence). As DNA, the CDR3 is TGTGCCTGGACACAGGGTGACTATGGCTACACCTTC. This gives the protein CAWTQGDYGYTF. The full variable domain, with the rest looked up from reference TRBV30 and TRBJ1-2, is SQTIHQWPATLVQPVGSPLSLECTVEGTSNPNLYWYRQAAGRGLQLLFYSVGIGQISSEVPQNLSASRPQDRQFILSSKKLLLSDSGFYLCAWTQGDYGYTFGSGTRLTVV.